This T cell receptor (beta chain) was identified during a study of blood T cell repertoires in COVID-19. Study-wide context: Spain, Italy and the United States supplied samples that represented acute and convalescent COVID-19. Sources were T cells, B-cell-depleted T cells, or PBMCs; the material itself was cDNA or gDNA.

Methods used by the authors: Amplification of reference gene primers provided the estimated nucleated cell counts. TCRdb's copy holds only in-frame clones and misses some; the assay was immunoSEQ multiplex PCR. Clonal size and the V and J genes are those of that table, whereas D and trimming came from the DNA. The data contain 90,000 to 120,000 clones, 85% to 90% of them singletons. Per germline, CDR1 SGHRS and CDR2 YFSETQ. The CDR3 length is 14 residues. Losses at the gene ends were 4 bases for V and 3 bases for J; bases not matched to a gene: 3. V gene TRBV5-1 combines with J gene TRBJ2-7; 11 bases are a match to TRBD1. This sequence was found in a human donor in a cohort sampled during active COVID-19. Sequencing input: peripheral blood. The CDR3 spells CASSAGTGGYEQYF. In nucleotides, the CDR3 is TGCGCCAGCAGCGCCGGGACAGGGGGCTACGAGCAGTACTTC.